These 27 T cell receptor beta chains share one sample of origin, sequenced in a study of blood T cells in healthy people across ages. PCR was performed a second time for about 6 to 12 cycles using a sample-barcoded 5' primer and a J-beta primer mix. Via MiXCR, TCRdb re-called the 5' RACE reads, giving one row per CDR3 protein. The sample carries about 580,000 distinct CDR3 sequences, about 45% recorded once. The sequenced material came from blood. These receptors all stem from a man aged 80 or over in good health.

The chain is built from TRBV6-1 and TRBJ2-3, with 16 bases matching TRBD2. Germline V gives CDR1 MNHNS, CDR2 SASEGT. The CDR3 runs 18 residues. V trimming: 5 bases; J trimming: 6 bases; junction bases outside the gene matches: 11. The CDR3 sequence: CASSTGLAGGPWFDTQYF. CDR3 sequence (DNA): TGTGCCAGCAGTACGGGACTAGCGGGAGGGCCGTGGTTCGATACGCAGTATTTT.

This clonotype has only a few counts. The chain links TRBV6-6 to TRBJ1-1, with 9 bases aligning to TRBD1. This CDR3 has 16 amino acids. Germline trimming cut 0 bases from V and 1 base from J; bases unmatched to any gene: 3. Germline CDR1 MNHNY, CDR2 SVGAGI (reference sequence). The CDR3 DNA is TGTGCCAGCAGTTACTCGGACAGGGGTCAGAACACTGAAGCTTTCTTT. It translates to CASSYSDRGQNTEAFF.

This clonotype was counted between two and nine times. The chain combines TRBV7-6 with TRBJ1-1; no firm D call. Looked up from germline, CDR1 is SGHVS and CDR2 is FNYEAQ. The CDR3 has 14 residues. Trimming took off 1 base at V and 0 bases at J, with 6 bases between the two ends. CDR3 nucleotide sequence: TGTGCCAGCAGCTTAGACGATCTGAACACTGAAGCTTTCTTT. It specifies CASSLDDLNTEAFF.

The chain's CDR3 is CASSVASGSPDTQYF. In nucleotides, the CDR3 is TGTGCCAGCAGCGTAGCTAGCGGGAGCCCAGATACGCAGTATTTT. This chain joins TRBV9 and TRBJ2-3, with 10 bases that match TRBD2. V gave up 0 bases and J gave up 4 bases; unmatched junction bases: 2. The CDR3 is 15 amino acids. Germline lookup yields CDR1 SGDLS and CDR2 YYNGEE.

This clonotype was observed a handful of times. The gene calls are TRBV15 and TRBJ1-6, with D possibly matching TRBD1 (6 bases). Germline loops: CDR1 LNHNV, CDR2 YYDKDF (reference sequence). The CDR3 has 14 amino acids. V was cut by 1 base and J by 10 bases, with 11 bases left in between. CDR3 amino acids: CATSRGGARSPLHF. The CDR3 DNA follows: TGTGCCACCAGCAGAGGGGGGGCACGGTCACCCCTCCACTTT.

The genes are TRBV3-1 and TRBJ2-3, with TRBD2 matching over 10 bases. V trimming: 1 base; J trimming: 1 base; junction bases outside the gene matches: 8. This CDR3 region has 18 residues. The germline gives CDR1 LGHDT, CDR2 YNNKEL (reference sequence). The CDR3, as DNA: TGTGCCAGCAGCCAAGTGATGGCTAGCGGGGGCGGCACAGATACGCAGTATTTT. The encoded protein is CASSQVMASGGGTDTQYF.

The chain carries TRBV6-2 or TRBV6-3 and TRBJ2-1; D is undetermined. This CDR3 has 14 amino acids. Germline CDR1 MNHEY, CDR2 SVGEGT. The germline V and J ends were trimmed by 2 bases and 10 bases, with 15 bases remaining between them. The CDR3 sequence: CASSYPAAKPEQFF. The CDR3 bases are TGTGCCAGCAGTTACCCCGCAGCGAAACCGGAGCAGTTCTTC.

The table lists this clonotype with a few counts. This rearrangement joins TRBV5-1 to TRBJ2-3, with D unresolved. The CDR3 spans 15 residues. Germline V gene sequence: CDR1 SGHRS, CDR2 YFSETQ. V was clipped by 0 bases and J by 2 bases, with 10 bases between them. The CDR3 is CASSLGIDNTDTQYF. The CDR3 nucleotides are TGCGCCAGCAGCTTGGGTATAGACAACACAGATACGCAGTATTTT.

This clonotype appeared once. The CDR3 loop reads CASRFWDEQFF. The CDR3 nucleotides are TGTGCCAGCAGGTTTTGGGATGAGCAGTTCTTC. The chain carries TRBV2 and TRBJ2-1; D is unresolved. CDR3 length equals 11 residues. Germline V gene lookup returns CDR1 SNHLY and CDR2 FYNNEI. Trimming pared 6 bases from V and 8 bases from J, leaving 8 bases between.

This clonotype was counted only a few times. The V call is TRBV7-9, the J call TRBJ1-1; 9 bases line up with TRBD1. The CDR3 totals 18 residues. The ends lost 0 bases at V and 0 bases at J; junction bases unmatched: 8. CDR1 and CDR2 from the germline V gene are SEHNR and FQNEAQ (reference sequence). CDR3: CASSLAPGTGFMNTEAFF. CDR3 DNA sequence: TGTGCCAGCAGCTTAGCTCCTGGGACAGGGTTCATGAACACTGAAGCTTTCTTT.

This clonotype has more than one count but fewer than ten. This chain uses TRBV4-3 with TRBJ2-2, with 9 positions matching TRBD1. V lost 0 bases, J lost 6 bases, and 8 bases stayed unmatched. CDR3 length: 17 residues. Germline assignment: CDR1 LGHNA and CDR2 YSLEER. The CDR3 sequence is CASSQDLGTGYPGELFF. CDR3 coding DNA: TGCGCCAGCAGCCAAGACCTCGGGACAGGGTATCCCGGGGAGCTGTTTTTT.

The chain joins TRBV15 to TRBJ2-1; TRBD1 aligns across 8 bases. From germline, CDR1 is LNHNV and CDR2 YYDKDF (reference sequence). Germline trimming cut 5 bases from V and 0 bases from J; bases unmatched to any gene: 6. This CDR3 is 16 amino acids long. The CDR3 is CATSGQGRSSYNEQFF. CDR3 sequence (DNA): TGTGCCACCAGCGGACAGGGCCGTAGCTCCTACAATGAGCAGTTCTTC. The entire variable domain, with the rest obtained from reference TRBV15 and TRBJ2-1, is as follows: DAMVIQNPRYQVTQFGKPVTLSCSQTLNHNVMYWYQQKSSQAPKLLFHYYDKDFNNEADTPDNFQSRRPNTSFCFLDIRSPGLGDTAMYLCATSGQGRSSYNEQFFGPGTRLTVL.

The CDR3 nucleotides are TGTGCCAGCAGCTTAAATCCCCAGGGCAGCTCCTACAATGAGCAGTTCTTC. Translated: CASSLNPQGSSYNEQFF. This rearrangement joins TRBV7-3 to TRBJ2-1; a possible D gene is TRBD1 (5 bases). Germline V CDR1 and CDR2: SGHTA, FQGTGA. CDR3 length equals 17 residues. The V gene lost 1 base and the J gene lost 0 bases, with 13 bases spanning the gap.

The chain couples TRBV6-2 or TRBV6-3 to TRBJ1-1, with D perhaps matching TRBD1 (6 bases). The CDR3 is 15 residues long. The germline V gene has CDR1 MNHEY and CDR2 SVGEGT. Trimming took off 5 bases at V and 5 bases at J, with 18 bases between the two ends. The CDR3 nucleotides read TGTGCCAGCAGTCGTTTCCTACAGGGAAGGACTGAAGCTTTCTTT. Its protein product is CASSRFLQGRTEAFF.

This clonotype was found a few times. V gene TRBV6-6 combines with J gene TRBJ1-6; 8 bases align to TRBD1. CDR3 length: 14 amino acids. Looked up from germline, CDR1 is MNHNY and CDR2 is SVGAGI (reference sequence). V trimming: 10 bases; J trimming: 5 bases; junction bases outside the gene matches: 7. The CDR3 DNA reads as TGTGCCATCCAGGGGGCGGCGCATAATTCACCCCTCCACTTT. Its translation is CAIQGAAHNSPLHF.

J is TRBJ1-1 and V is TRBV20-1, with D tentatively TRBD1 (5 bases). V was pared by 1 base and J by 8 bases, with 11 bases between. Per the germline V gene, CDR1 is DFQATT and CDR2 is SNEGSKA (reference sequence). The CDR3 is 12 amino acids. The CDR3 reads CSARGAGLEAFF. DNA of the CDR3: TGCAGTGCTAGAGGGGCAGGGTTGGAAGCTTTCTTT.

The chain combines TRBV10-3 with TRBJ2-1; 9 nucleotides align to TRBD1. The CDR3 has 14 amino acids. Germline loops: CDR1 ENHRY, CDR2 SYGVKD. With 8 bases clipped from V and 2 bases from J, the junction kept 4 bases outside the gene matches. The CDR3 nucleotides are TGTGCCATCGAGGGACAGGGAGCCTACAATGAGCAGTTCTTC. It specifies CAIEGQGAYNEQFF.

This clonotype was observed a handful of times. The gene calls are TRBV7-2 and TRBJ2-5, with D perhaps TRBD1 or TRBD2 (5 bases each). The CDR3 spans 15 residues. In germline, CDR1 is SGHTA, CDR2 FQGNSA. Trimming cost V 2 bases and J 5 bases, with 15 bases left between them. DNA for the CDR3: TGTGCCAGCAGCTTACGGCAGGGACGAGGGGAGACCCAGTACTTC. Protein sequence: CASSLRQGRGETQYF.

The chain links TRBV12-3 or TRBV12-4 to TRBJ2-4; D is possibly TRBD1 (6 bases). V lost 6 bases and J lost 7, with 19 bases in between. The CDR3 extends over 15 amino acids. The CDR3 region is CASSPPESRGNIQYF. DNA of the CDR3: TGTGCCAGCAGCCCTCCGGAGAGCAGGGGCAACATTCAGTACTTC.

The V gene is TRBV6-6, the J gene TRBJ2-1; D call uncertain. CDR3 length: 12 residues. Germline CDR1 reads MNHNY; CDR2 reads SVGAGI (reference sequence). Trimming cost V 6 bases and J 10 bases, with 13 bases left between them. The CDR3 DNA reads TGTGCCAGCAGCCCCCGGCGGATCGAGCAGTTCTTC. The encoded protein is CASSPRRIEQFF.

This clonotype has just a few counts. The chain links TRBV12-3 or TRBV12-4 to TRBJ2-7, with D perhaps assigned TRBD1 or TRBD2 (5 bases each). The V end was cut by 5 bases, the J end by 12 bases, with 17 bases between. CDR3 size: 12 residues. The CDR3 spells CASSDRMGTAYF. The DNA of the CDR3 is TGTGCCAGCAGTGATAGAATGGGGACCGCGTACTTC.

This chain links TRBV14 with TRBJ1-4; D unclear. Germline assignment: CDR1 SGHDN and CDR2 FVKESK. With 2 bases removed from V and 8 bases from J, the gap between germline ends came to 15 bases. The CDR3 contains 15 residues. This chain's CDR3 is CASSQQITVREKLFF. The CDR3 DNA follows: TGTGCCAGCAGCCAACAGATAACGGTTAGAGAAAAACTGTTTTTT.

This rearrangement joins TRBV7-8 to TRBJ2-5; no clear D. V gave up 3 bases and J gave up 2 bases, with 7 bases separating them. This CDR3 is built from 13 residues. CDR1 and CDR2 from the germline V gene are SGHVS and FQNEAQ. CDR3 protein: CASSFVVQETQYF. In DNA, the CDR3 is TGTGCCAGCAGCTTCGTCGTTCAAGAGACCCAGTACTTC.

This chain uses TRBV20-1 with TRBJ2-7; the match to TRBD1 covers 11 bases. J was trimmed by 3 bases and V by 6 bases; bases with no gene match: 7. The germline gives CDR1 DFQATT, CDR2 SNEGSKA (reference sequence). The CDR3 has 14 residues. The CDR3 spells CSALMGQGVYEQYF. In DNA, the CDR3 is TGCAGTGCCCTTATGGGACAGGGGGTCTACGAGCAGTACTTC.

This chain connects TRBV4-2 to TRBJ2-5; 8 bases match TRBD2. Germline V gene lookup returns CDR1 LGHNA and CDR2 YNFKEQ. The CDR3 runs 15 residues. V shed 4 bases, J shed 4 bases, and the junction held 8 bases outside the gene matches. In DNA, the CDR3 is TGTGCCAGCAGCCCTGGTAACGCGGGAGGAGAGACCCAGTACTTC. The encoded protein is CASSPGNAGGETQYF.

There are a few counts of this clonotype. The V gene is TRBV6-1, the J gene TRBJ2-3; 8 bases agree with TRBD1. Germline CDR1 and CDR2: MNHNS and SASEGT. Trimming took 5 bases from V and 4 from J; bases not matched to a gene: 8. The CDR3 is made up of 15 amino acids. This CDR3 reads CASSRDGQGPDTQYF. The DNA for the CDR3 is TGTGCCAGCAGTAGGGACGGACAGGGACCAGATACGCAGTATTTT.

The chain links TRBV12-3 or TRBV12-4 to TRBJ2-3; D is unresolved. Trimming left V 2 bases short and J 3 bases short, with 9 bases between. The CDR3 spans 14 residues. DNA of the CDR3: TGTGCCAGCAGTTTAAGGCAGGCTACAGATACGCAGTATTTT. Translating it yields CASSLRQATDTQYF.